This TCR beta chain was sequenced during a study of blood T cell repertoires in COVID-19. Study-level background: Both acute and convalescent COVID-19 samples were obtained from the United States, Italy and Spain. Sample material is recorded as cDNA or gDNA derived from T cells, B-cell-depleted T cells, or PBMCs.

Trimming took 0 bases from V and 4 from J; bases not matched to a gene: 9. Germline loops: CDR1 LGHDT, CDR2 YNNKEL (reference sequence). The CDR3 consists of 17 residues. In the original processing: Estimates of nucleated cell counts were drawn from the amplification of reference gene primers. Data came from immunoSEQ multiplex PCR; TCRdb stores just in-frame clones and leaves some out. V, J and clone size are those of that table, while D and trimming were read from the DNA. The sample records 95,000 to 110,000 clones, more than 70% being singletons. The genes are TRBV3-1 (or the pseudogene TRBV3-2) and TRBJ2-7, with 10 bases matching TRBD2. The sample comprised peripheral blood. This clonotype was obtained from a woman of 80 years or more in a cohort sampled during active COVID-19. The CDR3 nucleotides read TGTGCCAGCAGCCAAGAGGTAGGAGCTAGCGGGAGATACGAGCAGTACTTC. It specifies CASSQEVGASGRYEQYF.